This T cell receptor beta chain emerged from a study of blood T cell repertoires in COVID-19. V gave up 6 bases and J gave up 8 bases, with 13 bases separating them. The length of the CDR3 is 11 residues. Germline V CDR1 and CDR2: DFQATT, SNEGSKA (reference sequence). Data came from immunoSEQ multiplex PCR; TCRdb stores just in-frame clones and leaves some out. The sample has about 150,000 clones; 75% to 90% are singletons. This clonotype originated in a man between 50 and 59 years old who had recovered from COVID-19. The sequencing sample was made of PBMCs or T cells enriched from blood (not recorded which). V is TRBV20-1 and J is TRBJ2-5; D is unclear. The CDR3 sequence: CSAPNISTQYF. In DNA form, the CDR3 reads TGCAGTGCACCGAACATCAGTACCCAGTACTTC.